Listed below are T cell receptor beta chains from one sample, sequenced in a study of PD-L1 blockade in urothelial cancer. Profiled with immunoSEQ multiplex PCR; TCRdb holds only in-frame clones, not every one. The sample carries 45,000 to 70,000 clones, 85% recorded once. Sequenced here: PBMCs, sampled around atezolizumab (anti-PD-L1) treatment. The receptors originated from a man between 65 and 85 years old with urothelial cancer. The CDR3 runs from the conserved cysteine through the conserved F or W. The order of the fields is CDR3 protein, CDR3 DNA, J gene, V gene, clone size, D gene. The D gene is left open where the match is weak. Size is omitted from some rows. Given values are once, few, many or a class for expanded clones.

CDR3 protein: CASSPGSGALNEQFF
CDR3 DNA: TGTGCCAGCTCACCAGGTAGCGGGGCTCTCAATGAGCAGTTCTTC
J gene: TRBJ2-1
V gene: TRBV18
clone size: .
D gene: TRBD2

CDR3 protein: CASSEGESSRPTGELFF
CDR3 DNA: TGTGCCAGCAGTGAAGGGGAGTCTAGCAGGCCCACCGGGGAGCTGTTTTTT
J gene: TRBJ2-2
V gene: TRBV6-1
clone size: .
D gene: .

CDR3 protein: CASSTGLAGGREETQYF
CDR3 DNA: TGCGCCAGCAGCACGGGACTAGCGGGAGGTAGGGAAGAGACCCAGTACTTC
J gene: TRBJ2-5
V gene: TRBV5-1
clone size: .
D gene: TRBD2

CDR3 protein: CASSGGLAEYYEQYF
CDR3 DNA: TGTGCCAGCAGCGGAGGACTAGCGGAATACTACGAGCAGTACTTC
J gene: TRBJ2-7
V gene: TRBV2
clone size: .
D gene: TRBD2

CDR3 protein: CASSLTGRRTGELFF
CDR3 DNA: TGTGCCAGCAGCTTGACTGGAAGAAGGACCGGGGAGCTGTTTTTT
J gene: TRBJ2-2
V gene: TRBV13
clone size: .
D gene: .

CDR3 protein: CASSPPSGQGNMNTEAFF
CDR3 DNA: TGTGCCAGCTCACCACCCTCAGGACAGGGGAATATGAACACTGAAGCTTTCTTT
J gene: TRBJ1-1
V gene: TRBV18
clone size: .
D gene: TRBD1

CDR3 protein: CASSLEGQVGGRGYNEQFF
CDR3 DNA: TGTGCCAGCAGCTTGGAAGGACAGGTTGGCGGTAGAGGGTACAATGAGCAGTTCTTC
J gene: TRBJ2-1
V gene: TRBV5-5
clone size: .
D gene: TRBD1

CDR3 protein: CASTQQVHTGELFF
CDR3 DNA: TGCGCCAGCACCCAACAGGTCCACACCGGGGAGCTGTTTTTT
J gene: TRBJ2-2
V gene: TRBV4-1
clone size: few
D gene: .

CDR3 protein: CASSEGRSGNTIYF
CDR3 DNA: TGTGCCAGCAGTGAAGGGAGGTCTGGAAACACCATATATTTT
J gene: TRBJ1-3
V gene: TRBV6-1
clone size: once
D gene: .

CDR3 protein: CASSFSARGNQPQHF
CDR3 DNA: TGTGCCAGCAGTTTTTCCGCGAGGGGCAATCAGCCCCAGCATTTT
J gene: TRBJ1-5
V gene: TRBV28
clone size: .
D gene: .

CDR3 protein: CASRAFRGPATEAFF
CDR3 DNA: TGTGCCAGCAGGGCCTTCAGGGGGCCTGCCACTGAAGCTTTCTTT
J gene: TRBJ1-1
V gene: TRBV25-1
clone size: .
D gene: TRBD1

CDR3 protein: CASSKAGQSYEQYF
CDR3 DNA: TGTGCCAGCAGCAAAGCGGGGCAGTCCTACGAGCAGTACTTC
J gene: TRBJ2-7
V gene: TRBV21-1
clone size: .
D gene: .

CDR3 protein: CASSTYPIGTLGANVLTF
CDR3 DNA: TGCGCCAGCAGCACCTACCCAATCGGGACTCTCGGGGCCAACGTCCTGACTTTC
J gene: TRBJ2-6
V gene: TRBV5-1
clone size: .
D gene: .

CDR3 protein: CASSLVWTIPYEQYF
CDR3 DNA: TGTGCCAGCAGCTTAGTGTGGACTATCCCCTACGAGCAGTACTTC
J gene: TRBJ2-7
V gene: TRBV7-2
clone size: .
D gene: .

CDR3 protein: CASSLTGGSREKLFF
CDR3 DNA: TGTGCCAGCAGCTTAACTGGGGGGTCTCGGGAAAAACTGTTTTTT
J gene: TRBJ1-4
V gene: TRBV7-3
clone size: once
D gene: .

CDR3 protein: CASSLATYRVSKSVSGNTIYF
CDR3 DNA: TGCGCCAGCAGCCTCGCGACATACAGGGTATCAAAGTCGGTCTCTGGAAACACCATATATTTT
J gene: TRBJ1-3
V gene: TRBV4-1
clone size: .
D gene: .

CDR3 protein: CASSQSSGGRGSTDTQYF
CDR3 DNA: TGCGCCAGCAGCCAATCTTCAGGGGGCCGCGGGTCCACAGATACGCAGTATTTT
J gene: TRBJ2-3
V gene: TRBV4-1
clone size: .
D gene: TRBD1

CDR3 protein: CASSLGGAGRQSTNEKLFF
CDR3 DNA: TGTGCCAGCAGCTTGGGTGGGGCCGGGAGACAATCAACTAATGAAAAACTGTTTTTT
J gene: TRBJ1-4
V gene: TRBV7-6
clone size: once
D gene: .

CDR3 protein: CASSLGQDSYEQYF
CDR3 DNA: TGTGCCAGCAGCTTGGGACAGGACTCCTACGAGCAGTACTTC
J gene: TRBJ2-7
V gene: TRBV5-5
clone size: .
D gene: .

CDR3 protein: CAISGTGEMFSERNEQFF
CDR3 DNA: TGTGCCATCAGCGGGACAGGGGAAATGTTTAGCGAAAGGAATGAGCAGTTCTTC
J gene: TRBJ2-1
V gene: TRBV10-3
clone size: .
D gene: TRBD1

CDR3 protein: CASTPGQGQNIQYF
CDR3 DNA: TGCGCCAGCACCCCGGGACAGGGGCAAAACATTCAGTACTTC
J gene: TRBJ2-4
V gene: TRBV5-1
clone size: .
D gene: TRBD1

CDR3 protein: CASSHAGTNEQYF
CDR3 DNA: TGCGCCAGCAGCCATGCCGGGACAAACGAGCAGTACTTC
J gene: TRBJ2-7
V gene: TRBV4-1
clone size: .
D gene: .

CDR3 protein: CASSAGGGPEAFF
CDR3 DNA: TGTGCCAGCTCCGCAGGGGGCGGGCCTGAAGCTTTCTTT
J gene: TRBJ1-1
V gene: TRBV18
clone size: once
D gene: TRBD1

CDR3 protein: CASSSTGRGRMNTEAFF
CDR3 DNA: TGTGCCAGCAGCTCTACCGGCAGGGGGCGAATGAACACTGAAGCTTTCTTT
J gene: TRBJ1-1
V gene: TRBV7-3
clone size: .
D gene: TRBD1

CDR3 protein: CASGPGGEQPQHF
CDR3 DNA: TGTGCCAGCGGCCCAGGGGGCGAACAGCCCCAGCATTTT
J gene: TRBJ1-5
V gene: TRBV19
clone size: few
D gene: TRBD1

CDR3 protein: CATKRTSGLPGTQYF
CDR3 DNA: TGTGCCACAAAACGGACTAGCGGGCTCCCGGGTACGCAGTATTTT
J gene: TRBJ2-3
V gene: TRBV6-5
clone size: .
D gene: TRBD2